The next 31 T cell receptor beta chains were all read from a single sample in a study of blood T cell repertoires in COVID-19. Clones were read by immunoSEQ multiplex PCR, and TCRdb kept only the in-frame ones, dropping some. Of 150,000 to 200,000 clones listed, approximately 84% are singletons. Input material: PBMCs or T cells enriched from blood (not recorded which). These receptors were collected from a human donor with acute COVID-19. The donor label of this sample is uncertain.

This clone was picked up a small number of times. The V call is TRBV27, the J call TRBJ1-1; D not resolved. Germline assignment: CDR1 MNHEY and CDR2 SMNVEV (reference sequence). V was pared by 6 bases and J by 7 bases, with 15 bases between. This CDR3 contains 13 residues. CDR3 sequence: CASSKHPFFEAFF. DNA of the CDR3: TGTGCCAGCAGCAAACACCCGTTCTTTGAAGCTTTCTTT.

The rearrangement joins TRBV19 to TRBJ2-7; D is possibly TRBD1 (5 bases). The CDR3 runs 13 residues. CDR1 LNHDA and CDR2 SQIVND come from the germline V gene (reference sequence). V was pared by 7 bases and J by 0 bases, with 10 bases between. The CDR3 DNA is TGTGCCAGTAAGAACAGGAGCTCCTACGAGCAGTACTTC. As protein: CASKNRSSYEQYF.

The rearrangement joins TRBV5-1 to TRBJ1-2, with a weak D call TRBD1 (6 bases). V gave up 5 bases and J gave up 0 bases, with 11 bases separating them. This CDR3 comprises 14 residues. Germline-derived CDR1 and CDR2 are SGHRS and YFSETQ. CDR3 residues: CASSEQGTNYGYTF. CDR3 sequence (DNA): TGCGCCAGCAGTGAACAGGGAACTAACTATGGCTACACCTTC.

The rearrangement joins TRBV5-1 to TRBJ2-3; 12 bases map to TRBD2. CDR1 and CDR2 (germline): SGHRS, YFSETQ. The V segment lost 0 bases and the J segment 2 bases; nucleotides outside the gene matches: 10. CDR3 length: 19 amino acids. The chain's CDR3 is CASSLARSSGGDVTDTQYF. In DNA, the CDR3 is TGCGCCAGCAGCTTGGCCAGGTCTAGCGGGGGGGATGTCACAGATACGCAGTATTTT.

The rearrangement uses TRBV7-9 and TRBJ2-5, with D perhaps TRBD2 (6 bases). Looked up from germline, CDR1 is SEHNR and CDR2 is FQNEAQ (reference sequence). V gave up 5 bases and J gave up 2 bases, with 12 bases separating them. The CDR3 is made up of 14 amino acids. CDR3 protein: CASSLTRGQETQYF. CDR3 bases: TGTGCCAGCAGCCTGACTCGGGGGCAAGAGACCCAGTACTTC.

This chain links TRBV5-6 with TRBJ1-5; D might be TRBD1 (5 bases). Trimming shortened V by 0 bases and J by 2 bases, and 9 bases separated the two germline ends. Germline-derived CDR1 and CDR2 are SGHDT and YYEEEE. This CDR3 contains 15 residues. The CDR3 loop reads CASSLAATGNQPQHF. CDR3 DNA sequence: TGTGCCAGCAGCTTGGCCGCGACAGGCAATCAGCCCCAGCATTTT.

The rearrangement links TRBV6-5 to TRBJ2-2, with 9 bases aligning to TRBD2. Unmatched junction bases numbered 13, after V lost 8 bases and J lost 9 bases. The CDR3 totals 15 residues. Germline V CDR1 and CDR2: MNHEY, SVGAGI. CDR3 sequence: CASGAPAGGTRELFF. The CDR3 DNA reads TGTGCCAGCGGCGCACCCGCGGGGGGGACGAGGGAGCTGTTTTTT.

This sequence joins TRBV7-9 and TRBJ1-2; TRBD1 matches 7 bases. The CDR3 runs 13 residues. Trimming removed 7 bases from V and 4 bases from J; junction bases left unmatched: 6. CDR1 is SEHNR, CDR2 FQNEAQ, per germline (reference sequence). CDR3 residues: CASTPDRPYGYTF. In nucleotides, the CDR3 is TGTGCCAGCACCCCGGACAGGCCCTATGGCTACACCTTC. The full variable domain, with the rest looked up from reference TRBV7-9 and TRBJ1-2, is DTGVSQNPRHKITKRGQNVTFRCDPISEHNRLYWYRQTLGQGPEFLTYFQNEAQLEKSRLLSDRFSAERPKGSFSTLEIQRTEQGDSAMYLCASTPDRPYGYTFGSGTRLTVV.

The CDR3 region is CASSSWGTGLRSGTGELFF. DNA for the CDR3: TGTGCCAGCAGCTCCTGGGGGACAGGTTTAAGGTCGGGGACCGGGGAGCTGTTTTTT. V is TRBV11-3 and J is TRBJ2-2, with 8 nucleotides matching TRBD1. The V segment lost 4 bases and the J segment 5 bases; nucleotides outside the gene matches: 18. Germline CDR1 is SGHNT and CDR2 is YENEEA. The CDR3 runs 19 residues. Variable domain in full (rest from reference TRBV11-3 and TRBJ2-2): EAGVVQSPRYKIIEKKQPVAFWCNPISGHNTLYWYLQNLGQGPELLIRYENEEAVDDSQLPKDRFSAERLKGVDSTLKIQPAELGDSAVYLCASSSWGTGLRSGTGELFFGEGSRLTVL.

The chain joins TRBV12-2 to TRBJ1-1. TRBV12-2 has pseudogene status. There are 17 residues in the CDR3. The CDR3 sequence: CASRLRSLGEGKTEAFF. The DNA for the CDR3 is TGTGCAAGTCGCTTACGATCTCTCGGGGAGGGAAAGACTGAAGCTTTCTTT.

This sequence joins TRBV9 and TRBJ1-3; 8 positions match TRBD1. CDR3 length equals 14 residues. V lost 7 bases to trimming and J lost 4 bases; unmatched junction nucleotides: 7. The germline V gene encodes CDR1 SGDLS and CDR2 YYNGEE. As DNA, the CDR3 is TGTGCCAGCTCCGACAGGGGAGCAGGAAACACCATATATTTT. Amino acids: CASSDRGAGNTIYF.

The chain recombines TRBV5-4 with TRBJ1-4; TRBD1 might be the D (6 bases). CDR1 and CDR2 (germline): SGHNT, YYREEE (reference sequence). V was trimmed by 5 bases and J by 4 bases, leaving 12 bases between them. The CDR3 length is 14 residues. CDR3 in amino acids: CASSSQGLNEKLFF. The CDR3 coding sequence is TGTGCCAGCAGTTCACAGGGTCTTAATGAAAAACTGTTTTTT.

This chain joins TRBV28 and TRBJ1-5; D remains ambiguous. V lost 8 bases to trimming and J lost 3 bases, with 14 bases between them. Looked up from germline, CDR1 is MDHEN and CDR2 is SYDVKM. The CDR3 is 14 residues long. Written as DNA, the CDR3 is TGTGCCAGCGGTCGTGCGGTTGACAATCAGCCCCAGCATTTT. Translating gives CASGRAVDNQPQHF.

The genes are TRBV3-1 (or the pseudogene TRBV3-2) and TRBJ1-2, with D maybe TRBD1 (6 bases). CDR3 length equals 15 residues. Trimming stripped 4 bases from V and 4 bases from J, with 16 bases between. The germline gives CDR1 LGHDT, CDR2 YNNKEL (reference sequence). The CDR3 nucleotides are TGTGCCAGCAGCCCACAGGGACGCCCCATCTATGGCTACACCTTC. Translated, it gives CASSPQGRPIYGYTF.

V usage is TRBV4-2 and J usage is TRBJ2-7; 10 bases agree with TRBD1. This CDR3 has 17 residues. CDR1 and CDR2 from the germline V gene are LGHNA and YNFKEQ. V shed 3 bases and J 4 bases; nucleotides not matched to a gene: 12. DNA for the CDR3: TGTGCCAGCAGCCAGAACCTGCTAGGGACAGGGGAGTACGAGCAGTACTTC. Translation: CASSQNLLGTGEYEQYF.

The genes are TRBV4-2 and TRBJ1-2; 9 positions agree with TRBD1. Losses at the gene ends were 0 bases for V and 7 bases for J; bases not matched to a gene: 9. The V gene's germline CDR1 is LGHNA and CDR2 YNFKEQ. This CDR3 spans 16 amino acids. CDR3 nucleotide sequence: TGTGCCAGCAGCCAAGAGGACAGGGGATTGGCTTTTGGCTACACCTTC. Protein sequence: CASSQEDRGLAFGYTF.

This clone occurred once. V is TRBV5-4 and J is TRBJ2-7, with TRBD2 matching over 8 bases. Germline CDR1 reads SGHNT; CDR2 reads YYREEE (reference sequence). The CDR3 contains 15 residues. V lost 4 bases, J lost 5 bases, and 11 bases stayed unmatched. The CDR3 is CASSPEGLVAHEQYF. CDR3 nucleotides: TGTGCCAGCAGCCCGGAGGGACTAGTGGCTCACGAGCAGTACTTC.

V is TRBV5-6 and J is TRBJ2-7, with D possibly TRBD2 on 6 matching bases. The V gene's germline CDR1 is SGHDT and CDR2 YYEEEE. Between the trimmed V and J ends, which lost 1 base and 4 bases, there was a span of 12 bases. There are 14 residues in the CDR3. The chain's CDR3 is CASSLKGTPYEQYF. CDR3 coding DNA: TGTGCCAGCAGCTTGAAAGGGACTCCTTACGAGCAGTACTTC.

There are a few counts of this clone. The V call is TRBV4-1, the J call TRBJ2-7; 10 bases are a match to TRBD1. Per the germline V gene, CDR1 is MGHRA and CDR2 is YSYEKL. CDR3 length: 15 amino acids. The junction had 7 bases not matched to a gene; V was cut back by 5 bases and J by 3 bases. As DNA, the CDR3 is TGCGCCAGCAGCTTCCGACAGGGGGCTAGCTACGAGCAGTACTTC. This encodes CASSFRQGASYEQYF.

This clone has only one observation. The chain has TRBV4-1 and TRBJ2-3, with 7 nucleotides matching TRBD2. The ends lost 0 bases at V and 5 bases at J; junction bases unmatched: 8. There are 16 residues in the CDR3. The germline CDR1 and CDR2 sequences are MGHRA and YSYEKL. CDR3 loop: CASSQESTSQGDTQYF. In DNA form, the CDR3 reads TGCGCCAGCAGCCAAGAATCGACTAGCCAGGGAGATACGCAGTATTTT.

This clone was seen more than once but under ten times. The chain recombines TRBV12-3 or TRBV12-4 with TRBJ1-1, with no clear D. The germline V and J ends were trimmed by 8 bases and 1 base, with 11 bases remaining between them. CDR3 length: 13 residues. The CDR3 spells CASSQLPNTEAFF. The CDR3 DNA sequence: TGTGCCAGCTCCCAACTCCCGAACACTGAAGCTTTCTTT.

The V call is TRBV11-2, the J call TRBJ2-5, with a tentative D call TRBD2 (5 bases). The CDR3 has 14 amino acids. Germline loops: CDR1 SGHAT, CDR2 FQNNGV. The ends were cut back, 4 bases at V and 5 bases at J, with 14 bases in the middle. CDR3: CASSSGDLGETQYF. CDR3 sequence (DNA): TGTGCCAGCAGCTCCGGGGATCTCGGGGAGACCCAGTACTTC.

J is TRBJ1-1 and V is TRBV2; TRBD1 matches at 9 bases. Germline V gene lookup returns CDR1 SNHLY and CDR2 FYNNEI. V was pared by 5 bases and J by 4 bases, with 2 bases of the junction left unmatched. There are 13 residues in the CDR3. The CDR3 bases are TGTGCCAGCAGTCACAGGGGGCCCACTGAAGCTTTCTTT. The encoded protein is CASSHRGPTEAFF.

The rearrangement uses TRBV24-1 and TRBJ2-2; no reliable D call. V lost 1 base to trimming and J lost 5 bases, with 7 bases between them. Germline V gene data show CDR1 as KGHDR and CDR2 as SFDVKD. This CDR3 comprises 14 residues. CDR3 DNA: TGTGCCACCAGTGATTTCAATCTAACCGGGGAGCTGTTTTTT. Encoded protein: CATSDFNLTGELFF.

This clone was detected only a few times. V and J are TRBV30 and TRBJ1-5; 7 bases match TRBD1. Trimming took 2 bases from V and 3 from J; bases not matched to a gene: 7. The CDR3 is 15 amino acids. Germline CDR1 is GTSNPN and CDR2 is SVGIG (reference sequence). This chain's CDR3 is CAWSFDRAPNQPQHF. The CDR3 DNA is TGTGCCTGGAGTTTCGACAGGGCCCCCAATCAGCCCCAGCATTTT. The variable domain in full, completed from reference TRBV30 and TRBJ1-5, reads SQTIHQWPATLVQPVGSPLSLECTVEGTSNPNLYWYRQAAGRGLQLLFYSVGIGQISSEVPQNLSASRPQDRQFILSSKKLLLSDSGFYLCAWSFDRAPNQPQHFGDGTRLSIL.

This chain joins TRBV9 and TRBJ1-3; tentatively, D is TRBD1 (5 bases). The V end lost 3 bases, the J end lost 4 bases, and 11 bases lay between the germline ends. The CDR3 loop spans 14 amino acids. Germline loops: CDR1 SGDLS, CDR2 YYNGEE. The CDR3 loop is CASSELTDGNTIYF. The CDR3 nucleotides are TGTGCCAGCAGCGAGCTGACAGACGGAAACACCATATATTTT.

Only a few counts were recorded for this clone. V is TRBV14 and J is TRBJ1-1; no clear D gene. The CDR3 is 15 residues long. Germline CDR1 and CDR2: SGHDN and FVKESK. Trimming cost V 0 bases and J 1 base, with 9 bases left between them. CDR3 residues: CASSQDFGSNTEAFF. The CDR3 DNA reads as TGTGCCAGCAGCCAAGATTTCGGTTCGAACACTGAAGCTTTCTTT.

In this sample, this clone turned up a few times. CDR3 nucleotide sequence: TGTGCCAGCAGCTTAGGACTCATAAACACCGGGGAGCTGTTTTTT. This translates into CASSLGLINTGELFF. This chain joins TRBV7-9 and TRBJ2-2; D is unresolved. The germline gives CDR1 SEHNR, CDR2 FQNEAQ (reference sequence). The CDR3 sequence is 15 residues long. V lost 1 base and J lost 2, with 8 bases in between.

V gene TRBV18 combines with J gene TRBJ1-4, with D possibly matching TRBD1 (6 bases). The CDR3 is 16 residues long. Germline assignment: CDR1 KGHSH and CDR2 LQKENI. Trimming stripped 1 base from V and 12 bases from J, with 21 bases between. CDR3 amino acids: CASSPRDGTFEAELFF. CDR3 DNA: TGTGCCAGCTCACCACGGGACGGGACATTTGAGGCGGAACTGTTTTTT.

The chain is built from TRBV18 and TRBJ1-1; 9 bases fit TRBD1. Unmatched junction bases numbered 9, after V lost 3 bases and J lost 4 bases. Looked up from germline, CDR1 is KGHSH and CDR2 is LQKENI. CDR3 length equals 16 residues. The CDR3 bases are TGTGCCAGCTCACCCCGGGACAGGGTAGGGGGCACTGAAGCTTTCTTT. It is translated as CASSPRDRVGGTEAFF.

As DNA, the CDR3 is TGTGCCAGCAGCGGGGGCTCTGGAAACACCATATATTTT. Translation gives CASSGGSGNTIYF. The chain couples TRBV25-1 to TRBJ1-3; D might be TRBD1 (5 bases). Germline V gives CDR1 MGHDK, CDR2 SYGVNS. V lost 6 bases to trimming and J lost 0 bases, with 6 bases between them. The CDR3 consists of 13 residues.